This T cell receptor (beta chain) was captured in a study of technical replicates of blood from a few donors. J lost 4 bases, V lost 0 bases, and 1 base had no gene match. CDR3 length: 14 amino acids. The germline V gene encodes CDR1 KGHSH and CDR2 LQKENI. Libraries were prepared by immunoSEQ multiplex PCR; TCRdb keeps only in-frame clonotypes and omits some of them. The sample records 75,000 to 90,000 clones, 85% to 95% being singletons. The sample consisted of T cells isolated from PBMCs. This TCR was recovered from a human donor in good health. This chain connects TRBV18 to TRBJ1-1, with 8 bases that match TRBD1. The CDR3 spells CASSPPRGPTEAFF. CDR3 DNA sequence: TGTGCCAGCTCACCACCCAGGGGGCCCACTGAAGCTTTCTTT.